Shown below are 30 T cell receptor beta chains from a single sample sequenced in a study of blood T cell repertoires in COVID-19. Some clones are missing from TCRdb's copy, which holds only in-frame ones; the method was immunoSEQ multiplex PCR. The sample shows 270,000 or so clones, 65% to 85% of them seen only once. The sequenced sample consisted of PBMCs or T cells enriched from blood (not recorded which). The receptors were sampled from a man aged 45-60 years who had recovered from COVID-19.

The chain employs TRBV18 and TRBJ2-3; 10 bases agree with TRBD2. V shed 1 base and J 6 bases; nucleotides not matched to a gene: 7. The germline gives CDR1 KGHSH, CDR2 LQKENI. The CDR3 spans 16 residues. CDR3 DNA: TGTGCCAGCTCACCACTCAGCGGGGGGGATCTGGATACGCAGTATTTT. Protein sequence: CASSPLSGGDLDTQYF.

The rearrangement uses TRBV28 and TRBJ1-5; possible D gene TRBD1, 5 bases. V lost 9 bases to trimming and J lost 3 bases, with 21 bases between them. The CDR3 extends over 16 amino acids. From germline, CDR1 is MDHEN and CDR2 SYDVKM. The CDR3 loop is CASLGGSGVSNQPQHF. The CDR3 DNA is TGTGCCAGTCTGGGGGGGTCCGGGGTTTCCAATCAGCCCCAGCATTTT.

This clone was observed a few times. The chain uses TRBV28 and TRBJ1-4, with D hard to call. The CDR3 is 11 residues long. Germline CDR1 MDHEN, CDR2 SYDVKM. The V end lost 7 bases, the J end lost 8 bases, and 8 bases lay between the germline ends. The CDR3 DNA follows: TGTGCCAGCACCTCCAGGGAAAAACTGTTTTTT. Translating it yields CASTSREKLFF.

The V and J genes are TRBV19 and TRBJ1-1; no firm D call. V lost 5 bases and J lost 9, with 10 bases in between. CDR1 is LNHDA and CDR2 is SQIVND in the germline V gene (reference sequence). This CDR3 has 11 residues. This CDR3 reads CASSGPNKAFF. CDR3 in DNA: TGTGCCAGTAGTGGGCCGAACAAAGCTTTCTTT.

This clone was detected only a few times. J is TRBJ1-1 and V is TRBV13, with 11 bases aligning to TRBD1. This CDR3 spans 14 amino acids. After removal of 4 bases from V and 10 bases from J, the junction contained 8 bases not matched to a gene. Germline loops: CDR1 PRHDT, CDR2 FYEKMQ (reference sequence). CDR3 region: CASSSGQGVIGAFF. The CDR3 region has the DNA TGTGCCAGCAGCTCGGGACAGGGGGTAATCGGAGCTTTCTTT.

V usage is TRBV6-5 and J usage is TRBJ2-1; TRBD1 aligns across 8 bases. Per germline, CDR1 MNHEY and CDR2 SVGAGI. V was clipped by 10 bases and J by 6 bases; unmatched bases: 14. The CDR3 has 15 residues. The CDR3 region has the DNA TGTGCCATTAAAACGCAGGGGGCGCTTTCCAATGAGCAGTTCTTC. Encoded protein: CAIKTQGALSNEQFF.

The chain uses TRBV10-2 and TRBJ1-2, with D perhaps matching TRBD1 (6 bases). Looked up from germline, CDR1 is WSHSY and CDR2 is SAAADI. This CDR3 contains 15 residues. Trimming shortened V by 0 bases and J by 4 bases, and 12 bases separated the two germline ends. The CDR3 sequence: CASSESDRKGYGYTF. CDR3 nucleotides: TGCGCCAGCAGTGAGTCGGACAGAAAGGGCTATGGCTACACCTTC.

The rearrangement uses TRBV11-2 and TRBJ2-7; 8 bases agree with TRBD1. Germline assignment: CDR1 SGHAT and CDR2 FQNNGV. The ends lost 7 bases at V and 6 bases at J; junction bases unmatched: 11. The CDR3 contains 14 residues. The CDR3 DNA is TGTGCCAGCACCCGGACAGGGAGCCTTGGCGAGCAGTACTTC. Its translation: CASTRTGSLGEQYF.

The genes are TRBV5-1 and TRBJ1-2; D is unresolved. Germline loops: CDR1 SGHRS, CDR2 YFSETQ. This CDR3 comprises 12 residues. V was pared by 2 bases and J by 6 bases, with 8 bases between. For the CDR3, the DNA is TGCGCCAGCAGCTTCCAGAGGGATGGCTACACCTTC. It translates to CASSFQRDGYTF.

This rearrangement joins TRBV7-9 to TRBJ1-1; TRBD1 agrees at 8 bases. The germline V gene has CDR1 SEHNR and CDR2 FQNEAQ (reference sequence). The J segment lost 1 base and the V segment lost 4 bases, leaving 8 bases of the junction unmatched. The CDR3 extends over 16 amino acids. CDR3 loop: CASSWGGQGRNTEAFF. CDR3 bases: TGTGCCAGCAGCTGGGGAGGACAGGGACGGAACACTGAAGCTTTCTTT. The full variable domain, its missing parts supplied by reference TRBV7-9 and TRBJ1-1, is DTGVSQNPRHKITKRGQNVTFRCDPISEHNRLYWYRQTLGQGPEFLTYFQNEAQLEKSRLLSDRFSAERPKGSFSTLEIQRTEQGDSAMYLCASSWGGQGRNTEAFFGQGTRLTVV.

The chain is built from TRBV5-5 and TRBJ2-7, with TRBD1 matching over 7 bases. The CDR3 covers 14 residues. CDR1 is SGHKS and CDR2 is YYEKEE in the germline V gene (reference sequence). The V gene end was trimmed by 2 bases and the J gene end by 3 bases; junction bases not matched to a gene: 5. DNA of the CDR3: TGTGCCAGCAGCTTTATGCAGGGGGTCTACGAGCAGTACTTC. This sequence encodes CASSFMQGVYEQYF. Filled out from reference TRBV5-5 and TRBJ2-7, the complete variable domain reads DAGVTQSPTHLIKTRGQQVTLRCSPISGHKSVSWYQQVLGQGPQFIFQYYEKEERGRGNFPDRFSARQFPNYSSELNVNALLLGDSALYLCASSFMQGVYEQYFGPGTRLTVT.

The rearrangement uses TRBV11-1 and TRBJ2-3; D is perhaps TRBD2 (6 bases). The ends were cut back, 5 bases at V and 3 bases at J, with 9 bases in the middle. This CDR3 has 13 residues. Germline values: CDR1 SGHAT, CDR2 FQDESV (reference sequence). The CDR3 DNA is TGTGCCAGCAGCCCGGCGGGGACAGATACGCAGTATTTT. Protein product: CASSPAGTDTQYF.

A single count supports this clone. The gene calls are TRBV4-2 and TRBJ1-5; no definite D call. There are 16 residues in the CDR3. Germline assignment: CDR1 LGHNA and CDR2 YNFKEQ. Trimming pared 4 bases from V and 2 bases from J, leaving 15 bases between. The CDR3 region is CASSPAPGDGNQPQHF. CDR3 bases: TGTGCCAGCAGCCCGGCCCCGGGAGACGGCAATCAGCCCCAGCATTTT.

V usage is TRBV5-1 and J usage is TRBJ2-7; weak D call: TRBD1 (7 bases). The V gene's germline CDR1 is SGHRS and CDR2 YFSETQ. The CDR3 has 15 amino acids. V was trimmed by 0 bases and J by 6 bases, leaving 16 bases between them. CDR3 sequence (DNA): TGCGCCAGCAGCTTGGGGGCAGGGGGGCTCGCCGAGCAGTACTTC. This sequence encodes CASSLGAGGLAEQYF. The full variable domain, completed using reference TRBV5-1 and TRBJ2-7, is KAGVTQTPRYLIKTRGQQVTLSCSPISGHRSVSWYQQTPGQGLQFLFEYFSETQRNKGNFPGRFSGRQFSNSRSEMNVSTLELGDSALYLCASSLGAGGLAEQYFGPGTRLTVT.

The chain joins TRBV5-1 to TRBJ2-7, with a weak D call TRBD2 (6 bases). Between the trimmed V and J ends, which lost 5 bases and 4 bases, there was a span of 19 bases. The CDR3 sequence is 15 residues long. The V gene's germline CDR1 is SGHRS and CDR2 YFSETQ. The CDR3 DNA reads TGCGCCAGCAGAGACGGGACCTCAGGAGGGTACGAGCAGTACTTC. The encoded protein is CASRDGTSGGYEQYF.

This chain uses TRBV7-9 with TRBJ2-1; 7 positions match TRBD2. The V segment lost 5 bases and the J segment 2 bases; nucleotides outside the gene matches: 15. Germline V gene sequence: CDR1 SEHNR, CDR2 FQNEAQ (reference sequence). The CDR3 has 18 residues. DNA for the CDR3: TGTGCCAGCAGCCCCCATCCGGTTCTAGCGGTGGCCTACAATGAGCAGTTCTTC. This codes for CASSPHPVLAVAYNEQFF.

The gene calls are TRBV7-6 and TRBJ2-5; 7 bases match TRBD2. The CDR3 is 13 amino acids. The germline V gene has CDR1 SGHVS and CDR2 FNYEAQ. V lost 0 bases to trimming and J lost 5 bases; unmatched junction nucleotides: 0. The CDR3: CASSLAGGETQYF. The CDR3 nucleotides are TGTGCCAGCAGCTTAGCCGGGGGGGAGACCCAGTACTTC.

The genes are TRBV5-1 and TRBJ1-6; the D is unclear. The germline V gene encodes CDR1 SGHRS and CDR2 YFSETQ. Trimming removed 4 bases at V and 0 bases at J, with 11 bases between. The CDR3 length is 16 residues. The CDR3 region is CASSADGSSYNSPLHF. Here the CDR3 DNA reads TGCGCCAGCAGCGCGGACGGGAGCTCCTATAATTCACCCCTCCACTTT.

This clone was observed a single time. V is TRBV7-3 and J is TRBJ2-1, with 8 bases fitting TRBD1. Germline V gene lookup returns CDR1 SGHTA and CDR2 FQGTGA. The CDR3 sequence is 16 residues long. V dropped 2 bases and J dropped 4; count of bases not matched to a gene: 7. CDR3 sequence reads: CASSLVGGQDYNEQFF. The CDR3 bases are TGTGCCAGCAGCTTAGTTGGGGGACAGGATTACAATGAGCAGTTCTTC.

The chain links TRBV13 to TRBJ2-7, with 7 bases identical to TRBD1. The CDR3 spans 14 residues. V was pared by 5 bases and J by 2 bases, with 6 bases of the junction left unmatched. Germline assignment: CDR1 PRHDT and CDR2 FYEKMQ (reference sequence). CDR3 loop: CASSLQGLPYEQYF. As DNA, the CDR3 is TGTGCCAGCAGCCTACAGGGGCTCCCCTACGAGCAGTACTTC.

The genes are TRBV5-1 and TRBJ2-3, with 7 positions matching TRBD1. This CDR3 is 13 amino acids long. Germline values: CDR1 SGHRS, CDR2 YFSETQ. The V gene end was trimmed by 5 bases and the J gene end by 2 bases; junction bases not matched to a gene: 2. CDR3 amino acids: CASRGTVTDTQYF. Here the CDR3 DNA reads TGCGCCAGCAGAGGGACAGTCACAGATACGCAGTATTTT.

This chain joins TRBV7-6 and TRBJ1-1; D might be TRBD1 (5 bases). Germline CDR1 and CDR2: SGHVS and FNYEAQ. Trimming stripped 8 bases from V and 4 bases from J, with 17 bases between. The CDR3 covers 14 residues. Written as DNA, the CDR3 is TGTGCCAGCGGAAACCCGGGGAGGGGCACTGAAGCTTTCTTT. It translates to CASGNPGRGTEAFF.

The chain employs TRBV27 and TRBJ2-7, with D maybe TRBD1 (6 bases). Trimming left V 5 bases short and J 2 bases short, with 10 bases between. CDR1 and CDR2 from the germline V gene are MNHEY and SMNVEV (reference sequence). This CDR3 has 13 residues. CDR3 DNA: TGTGCCAGCAGTGGTACAGGGACCTACGAGCAGTACTTC. Residues: CASSGTGTYEQYF.

The chain links TRBV9 to TRBJ2-7; 9 nucleotides agree with TRBD2. Looked up from germline, CDR1 is SGDLS and CDR2 is YYNGEE. The CDR3 contains 15 residues. V was pared by 5 bases and J by 2 bases, with 8 bases of the junction left unmatched. CDR3 sequence: CASSSSGIGTYEQYF. The CDR3 DNA sequence: TGTGCCAGCAGTTCTAGCGGGATAGGTACCTACGAGCAGTACTTC.

The CDR3: CASNPGQGAYGYTF. The DNA for the CDR3 is TGTGCCAGTAACCCAGGTCAGGGCGCCTATGGCTACACCTTC. The chain joins TRBV19 to TRBJ1-2; weak D call: TRBD1 (5 bases). V lost 7 bases and J lost 4, with 16 bases in between. The length of the CDR3 is 14 residues. Per germline, CDR1 LNHDA and CDR2 SQIVND (reference sequence). The full variable domain, rest sourced from reference TRBV19 and TRBJ1-2, is DGGITQSPKYLFRKEGQNVTLSCEQNLNHDAMYWYRQDPGQGLRLIYYSQIVNDFQKGDIAEGYSVSREKKESFPLTVTSAQKNPTAFYLCASNPGQGAYGYTFGSGTRLTVV.

The V and J genes are TRBV6-2 or TRBV6-3 and TRBJ2-7; 11 positions match TRBD2. With V trimmed by 5 bases and J by 7 bases, 7 bases remained unmatched. This CDR3 is 14 amino acids long. Per the germline V gene, CDR1 is MNHEY and CDR2 is SVGEGT. CDR3 nucleotide sequence: TGTGCCAGCAGTATCATAGCGGGAGGGGGAGAGCAGTACTTC. This codes for CASSIIAGGGEQYF.

This chain links TRBV9 with TRBJ1-4, with D perhaps TRBD1 (6 bases). This CDR3 has 14 amino acids. The ends were cut back, 5 bases at V and 3 bases at J, with 11 bases in the middle. Germline CDR1 and CDR2: SGDLS and YYNGEE. The CDR3 nucleotides are TGTGCCAGCAGTCTCGGGGGGCCTAATGAAAAACTGTTTTTT. Translated: CASSLGGPNEKLFF.

The V call is TRBV5-1, the J call TRBJ1-4, with D possibly TRBD1 on 5 matching bases. Germline V gives CDR1 SGHRS, CDR2 YFSETQ. Deletions cut 2 bases from V and 1 base from J, with 9 bases between. This CDR3 is built from 15 residues. The CDR3 spells CASSLLQGTNEKLFF. In DNA form, the CDR3 reads TGCGCCAGCAGCTTACTGCAGGGAACTAATGAAAAACTGTTTTTT. The full variable domain, its missing parts supplied by reference TRBV5-1 and TRBJ1-4, is KAGVTQTPRYLIKTRGQQVTLSCSPISGHRSVSWYQQTPGQGLQFLFEYFSETQRNKGNFPGRFSGRQFSNSRSEMNVSTLELGDSALYLCASSLLQGTNEKLFFGSGTQLSVL.

The rearrangement uses TRBV3-1 (or the pseudogene TRBV3-2) and TRBJ1-6, with 12 bases identical to TRBD1. V shed 2 bases and J 7 bases; nucleotides not matched to a gene: 3. The CDR3 has 16 amino acids. CDR1 is LGHDT, CDR2 YNNKEL, per germline (reference sequence). The CDR3 region is CASSQPGTGGNSPLHF. The DNA of the CDR3 is TGTGCCAGCAGCCAACCCGGGACAGGGGGCAATTCACCCCTCCACTTT.

The chain combines TRBV10-3 with TRBJ2-3; D perhaps matches TRBD1 (5 bases). The CDR3 extends over 16 amino acids. Germline CDR1 ENHRY, CDR2 SYGVKD. V lost 3 bases and J 7 bases, leaving 20 bases between the germline ends. CDR3 nucleotides: TGTGCCATCAGTGACCCCCCCTCCAGGGCCAGTAATACGCAGTATTTT. It is translated as CAISDPPSRASNTQYF.